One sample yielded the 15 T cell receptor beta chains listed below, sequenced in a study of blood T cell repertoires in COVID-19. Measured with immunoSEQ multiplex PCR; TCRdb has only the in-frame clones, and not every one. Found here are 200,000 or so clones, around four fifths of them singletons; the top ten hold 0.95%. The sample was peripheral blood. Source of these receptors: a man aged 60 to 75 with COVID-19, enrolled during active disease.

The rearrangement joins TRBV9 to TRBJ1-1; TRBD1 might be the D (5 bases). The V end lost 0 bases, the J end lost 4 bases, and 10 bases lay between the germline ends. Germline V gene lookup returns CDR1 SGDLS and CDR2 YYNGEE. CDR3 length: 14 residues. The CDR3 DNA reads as TGTGCCAGCAGCGTAGCACAGGAACGCACTGAAGCTTTCTTT. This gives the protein CASSVAQERTEAFF.

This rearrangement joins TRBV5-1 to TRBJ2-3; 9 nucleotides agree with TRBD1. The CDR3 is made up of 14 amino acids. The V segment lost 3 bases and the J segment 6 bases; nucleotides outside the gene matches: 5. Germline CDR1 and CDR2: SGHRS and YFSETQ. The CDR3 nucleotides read TGCGCCAGCAGCTGGAGACAGGGGGGCGATACGCAGTATTTT. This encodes CASSWRQGGDTQYF. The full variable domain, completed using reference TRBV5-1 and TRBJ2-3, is KAGVTQTPRYLIKTRGQQVTLSCSPISGHRSVSWYQQTPGQGLQFLFEYFSETQRNKGNFPGRFSGRQFSNSRSEMNVSTLELGDSALYLCASSWRQGGDTQYFGPGTRLTVL.

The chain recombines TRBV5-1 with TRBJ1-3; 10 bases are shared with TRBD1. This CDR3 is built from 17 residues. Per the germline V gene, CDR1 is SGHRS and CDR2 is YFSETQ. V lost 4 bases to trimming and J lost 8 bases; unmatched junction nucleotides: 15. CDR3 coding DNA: TGCGCCAGCAGCCGCCCGGGACAGGGGACATCGCGGGACACCATATATTTT. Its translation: CASSRPGQGTSRDTIYF.

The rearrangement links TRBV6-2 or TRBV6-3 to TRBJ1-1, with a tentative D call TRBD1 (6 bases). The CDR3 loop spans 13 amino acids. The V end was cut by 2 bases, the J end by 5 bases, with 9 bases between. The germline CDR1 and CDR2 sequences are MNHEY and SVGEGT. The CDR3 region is CASSYMGATEAFF. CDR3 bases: TGTGCCAGCAGTTACATGGGGGCGACTGAAGCTTTCTTT.

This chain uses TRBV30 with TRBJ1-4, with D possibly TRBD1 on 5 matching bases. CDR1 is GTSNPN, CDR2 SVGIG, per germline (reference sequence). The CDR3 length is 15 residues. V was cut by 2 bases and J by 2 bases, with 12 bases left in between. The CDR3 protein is CAWSLFDSTNEKLFF. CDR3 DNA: TGTGCCTGGAGTCTATTCGACAGCACTAATGAAAAACTGTTTTTT. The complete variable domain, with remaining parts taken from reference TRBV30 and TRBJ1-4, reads SQTIHQWPATLVQPVGSPLSLECTVEGTSNPNLYWYRQAAGRGLQLLFYSVGIGQISSEVPQNLSASRPQDRQFILSSKKLLLSDSGFYLCAWSLFDSTNEKLFFGSGTQLSVL.

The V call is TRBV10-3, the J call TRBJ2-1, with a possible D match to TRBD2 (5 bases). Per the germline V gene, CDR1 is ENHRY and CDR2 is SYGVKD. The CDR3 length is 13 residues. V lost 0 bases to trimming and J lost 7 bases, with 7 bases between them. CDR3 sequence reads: CAISESTGNEQFF. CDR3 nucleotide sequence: TGTGCCATCAGTGAGTCGACGGGGAATGAGCAGTTCTTC.

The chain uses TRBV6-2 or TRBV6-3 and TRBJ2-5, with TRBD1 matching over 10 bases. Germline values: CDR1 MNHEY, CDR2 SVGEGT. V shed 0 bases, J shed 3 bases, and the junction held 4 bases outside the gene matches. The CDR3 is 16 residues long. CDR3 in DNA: TGTGCCAGCAGTTACTCGAGACAGGGGGCAAAAGAGACCCAGTACTTC. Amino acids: CASSYSRQGAKETQYF.

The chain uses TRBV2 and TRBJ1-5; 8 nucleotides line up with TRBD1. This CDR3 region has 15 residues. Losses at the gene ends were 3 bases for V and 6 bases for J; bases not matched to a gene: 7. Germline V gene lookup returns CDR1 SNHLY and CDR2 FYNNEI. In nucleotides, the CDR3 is TGTGCCAGCAGTGAGGTTGGACAGGGCGGTCAGCCCCAGCATTTT. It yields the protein CASSEVGQGGQPQHF.

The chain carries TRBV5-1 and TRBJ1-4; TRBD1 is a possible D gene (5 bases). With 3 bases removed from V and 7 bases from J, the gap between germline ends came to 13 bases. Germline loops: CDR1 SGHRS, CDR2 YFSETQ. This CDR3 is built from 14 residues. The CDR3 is CASSSRGYGEKLFF. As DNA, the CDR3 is TGCGCCAGCAGCTCAAGGGGTTATGGTGAAAAACTGTTTTTT. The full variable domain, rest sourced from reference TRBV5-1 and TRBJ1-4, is KAGVTQTPRYLIKTRGQQVTLSCSPISGHRSVSWYQQTPGQGLQFLFEYFSETQRNKGNFPGRFSGRQFSNSRSEMNVSTLELGDSALYLCASSSRGYGEKLFFGSGTQLSVL.

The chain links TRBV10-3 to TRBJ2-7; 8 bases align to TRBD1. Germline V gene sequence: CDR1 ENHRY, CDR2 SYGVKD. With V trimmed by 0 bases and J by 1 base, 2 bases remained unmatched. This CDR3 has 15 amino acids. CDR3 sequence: CAISESQGASYEQYF. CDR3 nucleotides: TGTGCCATCAGTGAGTCGCAGGGGGCGTCCTACGAGCAGTACTTC.

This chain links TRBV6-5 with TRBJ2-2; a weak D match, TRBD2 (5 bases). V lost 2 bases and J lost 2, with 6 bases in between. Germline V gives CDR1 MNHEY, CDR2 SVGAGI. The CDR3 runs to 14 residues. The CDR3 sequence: CASSYTGNTGELFF. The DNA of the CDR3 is TGTGCCAGCAGTTACACGGGAAACACCGGGGAGCTGTTTTTT.

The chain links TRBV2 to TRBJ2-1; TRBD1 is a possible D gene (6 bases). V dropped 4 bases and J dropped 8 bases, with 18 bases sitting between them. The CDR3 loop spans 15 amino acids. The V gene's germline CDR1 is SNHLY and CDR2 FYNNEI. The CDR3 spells CASSVSVQGFDEQFF. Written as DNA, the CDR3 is TGTGCCAGCAGTGTAAGCGTACAGGGCTTCGATGAGCAGTTCTTC.

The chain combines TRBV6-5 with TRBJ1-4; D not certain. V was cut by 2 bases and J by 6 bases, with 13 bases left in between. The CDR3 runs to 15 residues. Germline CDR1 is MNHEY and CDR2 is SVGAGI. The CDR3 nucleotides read TGTGCCAGCAGTTACACCGCGGGGTTGTATGAAAAACTGTTTTTT. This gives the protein CASSYTAGLYEKLFF.

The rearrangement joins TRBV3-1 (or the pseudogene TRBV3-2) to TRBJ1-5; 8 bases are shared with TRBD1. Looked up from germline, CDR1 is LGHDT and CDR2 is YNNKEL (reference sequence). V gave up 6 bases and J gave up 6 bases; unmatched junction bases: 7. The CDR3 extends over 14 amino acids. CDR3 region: CASSSTGGGQPQHF. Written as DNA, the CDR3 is TGTGCCAGCAGTAGCACAGGGGGAGGTCAGCCCCAGCATTTT.

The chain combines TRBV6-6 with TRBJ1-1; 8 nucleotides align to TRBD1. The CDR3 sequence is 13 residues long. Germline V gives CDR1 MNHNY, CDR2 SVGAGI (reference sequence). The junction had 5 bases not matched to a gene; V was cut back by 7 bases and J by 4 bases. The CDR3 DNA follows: TGTGCCAGCATAGGACAGGGAGGCACTGAAGCTTTCTTT. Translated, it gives CASIGQGGTEAFF.